The 8 T cell receptor beta chains reported below all come from one sample, sequenced in a study of blood T cell repertoires in COVID-19. Measured with immunoSEQ multiplex PCR; TCRdb has only the in-frame clones, and not every one. The sample lists some 240,000 clones; approximately 84% were seen once. What was sequenced was PBMCs or T cells enriched from blood (not recorded which). The source is a woman aged 40 to 50 with acute COVID-19.

The gene calls are TRBV7-9 and TRBJ2-7; 16 bases line up with TRBD2. Losses at the gene ends were 4 bases for V and 6 bases for J; bases not matched to a gene: 12. CDR3 length: 18 residues. Per germline, CDR1 SEHNR and CDR2 FQNEAQ (reference sequence). The CDR3 loop is CASSSSQGTSGRAAEQYF. The CDR3 bases are TGTGCCAGCAGCTCCTCCCAAGGGACTAGCGGGAGGGCCGCCGAGCAGTACTTC.

This chain joins TRBV27 and TRBJ2-7; TRBD2 matches at 8 bases. The CDR3 covers 13 residues. V shed 5 bases, J shed 4 bases, and the junction held 4 bases outside the gene matches. Germline loops: CDR1 MNHEY, CDR2 SMNVEV (reference sequence). Here the CDR3 reads CASSLTSVYEQYF. The CDR3 bases are TGTGCCAGCAGTCTGACTAGCGTATACGAGCAGTACTTC.

The genes are TRBV11-2 and TRBJ1-1, with D unresolved. The germline V gene has CDR1 SGHAT and CDR2 FQNNGV. This CDR3 comprises 15 residues. V was cut by 4 bases and J by 0 bases, with 12 bases left in between. In nucleotides, the CDR3 is TGTGCCAGCAGCTCCGTTGACCGGGTGAACACTGAAGCTTTCTTT. It specifies CASSSVDRVNTEAFF.

V usage is TRBV3-1 (or the pseudogene TRBV3-2) and J usage is TRBJ2-2, with D tentatively TRBD1 (6 bases). The CDR3 consists of 15 residues. V lost 1 base, J lost 1 base, and 7 bases lay in between. Germline lookup yields CDR1 LGHDT and CDR2 YNNKEL (reference sequence). CDR3 residues: CASSQVQGNTGELFF. The CDR3 DNA is TGTGCCAGCAGCCAAGTACAGGGGAACACCGGGGAGCTGTTTTTT.

The CDR3 protein is CASSLEGGAYEQYF. For the CDR3, the DNA is TGCGCCAGCAGCTTGGAAGGGGGGGCCTACGAGCAGTACTTC. The J gene is TRBJ2-7, the V gene TRBV5-1, with D maybe TRBD2 (7 bases). The V end was cut by 0 bases, the J end by 2 bases, with 9 bases between. This CDR3 region has 14 residues. Per the germline V gene, CDR1 is SGHRS and CDR2 is YFSETQ.

CDR3 loop: CATSDLVWPFRPGANVLTF. CDR3 coding DNA: TGTGCCACCAGTGATTTAGTTTGGCCCTTCAGGCCTGGGGCCAACGTCCTGACTTTC. The V gene is TRBV24-1, the J gene TRBJ2-6; D call uncertain. Trimming took off 1 base at V and 2 bases at J, with 17 bases between the two ends. The CDR3 has 19 residues. Looked up from germline, CDR1 is KGHDR and CDR2 is SFDVKD.

V gene TRBV5-8 combines with J gene TRBJ2-7; a possible D gene is TRBD2 (6 bases). The ends were cut back, 0 bases at V and 3 bases at J, with 7 bases in the middle. Per the germline V gene, CDR1 is SGHTS and CDR2 is YDEGEE. The CDR3 totals 13 residues. CDR3: CASSLAGVYEQYF. CDR3 DNA sequence: TGTGCCAGCAGCTTGGCGGGGGTCTACGAGCAGTACTTC.

The chain couples TRBV19 to TRBJ2-5; 7 bases match TRBD1. Germline lookup yields CDR1 LNHDA and CDR2 SQIVND (reference sequence). J was trimmed by 6 bases and V by 6 bases; bases with no gene match: 10. The length of the CDR3 is 14 residues. CDR3 DNA: TGTGCCAGTAGCATGACCTCACAGGGGAAGACCCAGTACTTC. Protein: CASSMTSQGKTQYF.